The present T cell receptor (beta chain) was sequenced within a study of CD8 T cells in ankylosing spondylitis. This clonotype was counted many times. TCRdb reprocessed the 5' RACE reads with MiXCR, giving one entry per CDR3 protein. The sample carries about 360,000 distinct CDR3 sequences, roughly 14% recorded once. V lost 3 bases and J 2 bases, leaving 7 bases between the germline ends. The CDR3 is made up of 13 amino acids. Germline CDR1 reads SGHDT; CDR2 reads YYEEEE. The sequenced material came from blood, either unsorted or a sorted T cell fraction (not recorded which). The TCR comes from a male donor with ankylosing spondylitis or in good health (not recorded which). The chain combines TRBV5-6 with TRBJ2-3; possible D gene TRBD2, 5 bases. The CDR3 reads CASSSGNTDTQYF. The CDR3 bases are TGTGCCAGCAGCTCCGGGAACACAGATACGCAGTATTTT.